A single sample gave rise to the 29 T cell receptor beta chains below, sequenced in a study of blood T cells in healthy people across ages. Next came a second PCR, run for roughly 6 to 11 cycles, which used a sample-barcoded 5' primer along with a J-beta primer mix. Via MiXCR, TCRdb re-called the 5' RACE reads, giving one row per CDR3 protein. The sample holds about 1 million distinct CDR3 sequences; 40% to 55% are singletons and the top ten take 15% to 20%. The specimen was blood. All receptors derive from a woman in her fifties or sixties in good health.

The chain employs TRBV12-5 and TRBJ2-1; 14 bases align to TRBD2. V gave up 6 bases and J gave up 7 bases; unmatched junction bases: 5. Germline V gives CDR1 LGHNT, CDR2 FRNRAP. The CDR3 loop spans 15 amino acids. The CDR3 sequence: CASGLTSGRENEQFF. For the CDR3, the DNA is TGTGCTAGTGGCCTGACTAGCGGGAGGGAAAATGAGCAGTTCTTC.

In nucleotides, the CDR3 is TGTGCCAGCAGTCGAGGGAGTTTCGATACGCAGTATTTT. Encoded protein: CASSRGSFDTQYF. This rearrangement joins TRBV2 to TRBJ2-3; D might be TRBD2 (5 bases). The germline V gene has CDR1 SNHLY and CDR2 FYNNEI. Between the trimmed V and J ends, which lost 5 bases and 6 bases, there was a span of 12 bases. This CDR3 comprises 13 residues.

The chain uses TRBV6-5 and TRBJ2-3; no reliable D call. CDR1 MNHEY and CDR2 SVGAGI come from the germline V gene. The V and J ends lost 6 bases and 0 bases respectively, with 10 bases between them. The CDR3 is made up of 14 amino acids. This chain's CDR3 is CASSPAFSTDTQYF. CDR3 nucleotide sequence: TGTGCCAGCAGCCCAGCTTTTAGCACAGATACGCAGTATTTT.

Here the CDR3 reads CSVRWGGTSYEQYF. The CDR3, as DNA: TGCAGCGTCCGGTGGGGAGGGACATCCTACGAGCAGTACTTC. The chain joins TRBV29-1 to TRBJ2-7, with D perhaps matching TRBD2 (7 bases). The CDR3 is 14 amino acids. Trimming pared 6 bases from V and 1 base from J, leaving 16 bases between. Per germline, CDR1 SQVTM and CDR2 ANQGSEA.

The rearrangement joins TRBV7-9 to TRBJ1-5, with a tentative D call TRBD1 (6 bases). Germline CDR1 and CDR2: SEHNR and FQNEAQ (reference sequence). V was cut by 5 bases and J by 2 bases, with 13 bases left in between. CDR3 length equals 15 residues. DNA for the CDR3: TGTGCCAGCAGCCCCGCGGGGGGCGGCAATCAGCCCCAGCATTTT. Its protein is CASSPAGGGNQPQHF.

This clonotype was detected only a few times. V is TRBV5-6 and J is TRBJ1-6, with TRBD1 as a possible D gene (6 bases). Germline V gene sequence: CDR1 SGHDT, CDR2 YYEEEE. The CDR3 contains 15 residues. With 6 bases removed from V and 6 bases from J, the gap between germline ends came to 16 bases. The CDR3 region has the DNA TGTGCCAGCACTAAACAGGGTCTCCTTAATTCACCCCTCCACTTT. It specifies CASTKQGLLNSPLHF.

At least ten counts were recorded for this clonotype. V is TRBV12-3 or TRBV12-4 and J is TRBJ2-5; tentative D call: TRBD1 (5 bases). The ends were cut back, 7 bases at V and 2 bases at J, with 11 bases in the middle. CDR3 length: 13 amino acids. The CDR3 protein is CASKGRLQETQYF. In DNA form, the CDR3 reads TGTGCCAGCAAGGGGCGCCTGCAAGAGACCCAGTACTTC.

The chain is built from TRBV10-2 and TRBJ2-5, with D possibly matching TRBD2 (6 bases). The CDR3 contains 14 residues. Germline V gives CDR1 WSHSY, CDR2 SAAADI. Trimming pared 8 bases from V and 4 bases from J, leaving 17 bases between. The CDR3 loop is CASGSGLRLETQYF. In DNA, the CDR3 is TGCGCCAGCGGCTCGGGACTTCGGTTAGAGACCCAGTACTTC.

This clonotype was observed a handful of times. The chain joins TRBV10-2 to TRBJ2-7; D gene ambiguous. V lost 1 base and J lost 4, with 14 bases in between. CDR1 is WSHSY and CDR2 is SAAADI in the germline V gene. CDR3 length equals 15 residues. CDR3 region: CASSEWPTGSYEQYF. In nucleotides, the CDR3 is TGCGCCAGCAGTGAGTGGCCTACTGGGTCGTACGAGCAGTACTTC.

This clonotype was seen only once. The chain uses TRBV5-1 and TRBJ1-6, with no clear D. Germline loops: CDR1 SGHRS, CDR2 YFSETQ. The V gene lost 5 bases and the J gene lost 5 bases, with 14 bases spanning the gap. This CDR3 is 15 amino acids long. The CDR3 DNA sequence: TGCGCCAGCAGATGGGAGCTTGCTGATAATTCACCCCTCCACTTT. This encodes CASRWELADNSPLHF.

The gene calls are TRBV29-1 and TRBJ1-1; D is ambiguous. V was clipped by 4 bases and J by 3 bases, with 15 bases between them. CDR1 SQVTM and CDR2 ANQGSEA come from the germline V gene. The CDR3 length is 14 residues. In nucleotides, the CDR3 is TGCAGCGTTGTGGGGTCCGGGGTTCACACTGAAGCTTTCTTT. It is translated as CSVVGSGVHTEAFF. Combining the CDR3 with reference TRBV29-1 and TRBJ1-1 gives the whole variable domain SAVISQKPSRDICQRGTSLTIQCQVDSQVTMMFWYRQQPGQSLTLIATANQGSEATYESGFVIDKFPISRPNLTFSTLTVSNMSPEDSSIYLCSVVGSGVHTEAFFGQGTRLTVV.

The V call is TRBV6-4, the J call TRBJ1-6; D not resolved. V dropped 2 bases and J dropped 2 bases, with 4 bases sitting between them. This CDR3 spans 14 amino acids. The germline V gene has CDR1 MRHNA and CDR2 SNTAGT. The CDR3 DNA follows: TGTGCCAGCAGTGACGGGACCTATAATTCACCCCTCCACTTT. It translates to CASSDGTYNSPLHF.

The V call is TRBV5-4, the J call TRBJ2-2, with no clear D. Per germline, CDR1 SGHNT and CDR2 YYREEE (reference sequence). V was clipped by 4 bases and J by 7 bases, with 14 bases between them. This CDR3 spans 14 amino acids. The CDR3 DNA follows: TGTGCCAGCAGCGGTAGGACCGACGGCGGGGAGCTGTTTTTT. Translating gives CASSGRTDGGELFF.

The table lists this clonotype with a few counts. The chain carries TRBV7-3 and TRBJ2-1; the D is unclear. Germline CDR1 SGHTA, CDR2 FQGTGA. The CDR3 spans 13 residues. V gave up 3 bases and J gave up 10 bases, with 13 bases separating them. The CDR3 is CASSLPTAREQFF. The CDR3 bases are TGTGCCAGCAGCTTGCCTACAGCTAGGGAGCAGTTCTTC. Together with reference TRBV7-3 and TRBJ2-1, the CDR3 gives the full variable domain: GAGVSQTPSNKVTEKGKYVELRCDPISGHTALYWYRQSLGQGPEFLIYFQGTGAADDSGLPNDRFFAVRPEGSVSTLKIQRTERGDSAVYLCASSLPTAREQFFGPGTRLTVL.

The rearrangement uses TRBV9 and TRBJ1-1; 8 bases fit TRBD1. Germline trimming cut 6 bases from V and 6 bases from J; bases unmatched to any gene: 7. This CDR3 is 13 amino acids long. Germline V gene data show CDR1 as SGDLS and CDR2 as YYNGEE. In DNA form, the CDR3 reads TGTGCCAGCACCTTACAGGGGGACGCTGAAGCTTTCTTT. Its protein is CASTLQGDAEAFF.

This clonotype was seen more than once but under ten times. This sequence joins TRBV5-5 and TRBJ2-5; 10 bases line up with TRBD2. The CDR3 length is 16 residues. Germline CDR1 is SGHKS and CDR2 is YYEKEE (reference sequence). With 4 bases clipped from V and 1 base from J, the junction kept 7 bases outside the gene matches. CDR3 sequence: CASSVGLAEPQETQYF. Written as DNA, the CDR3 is TGTGCCAGCAGCGTAGGACTAGCGGAACCCCAAGAGACCCAGTACTTC.

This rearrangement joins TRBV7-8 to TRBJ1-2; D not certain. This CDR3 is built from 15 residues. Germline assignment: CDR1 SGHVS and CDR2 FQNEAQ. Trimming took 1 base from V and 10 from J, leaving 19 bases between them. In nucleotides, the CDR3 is TGTGCCAGCAGCTTAGTTGATTCCGGGCTTCAACCCTACACCTTC. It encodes CASSLVDSGLQPYTF.

In DNA form, the CDR3 reads TGCAGTGCTCGGACAGGGGCTGGCTACACCTTC. Residues: CSARTGAGYTF. The gene calls are TRBV20-1 and TRBJ1-2; 9 bases align to TRBD1. The CDR3 has 11 amino acids. Germline CDR1 and CDR2: DFQATT and SNEGSKA (reference sequence). V lost 5 bases, J lost 7 bases, and 2 bases stayed unmatched.

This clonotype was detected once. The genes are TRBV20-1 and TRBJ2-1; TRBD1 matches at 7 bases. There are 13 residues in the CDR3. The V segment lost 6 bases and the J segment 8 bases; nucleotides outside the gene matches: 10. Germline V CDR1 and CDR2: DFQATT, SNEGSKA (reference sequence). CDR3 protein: CSALTGAGDEQFF. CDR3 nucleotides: TGCAGTGCCCTTACAGGGGCTGGGGATGAGCAGTTCTTC.

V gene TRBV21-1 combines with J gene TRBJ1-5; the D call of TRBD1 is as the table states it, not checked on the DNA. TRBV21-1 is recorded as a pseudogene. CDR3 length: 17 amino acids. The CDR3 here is CASSKMGPDRVYQPQHF. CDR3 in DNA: TGTGCCAGCAGCAAAATGGGGCCTGACAGGGTTTATCAGCCCCAGCATTTT.

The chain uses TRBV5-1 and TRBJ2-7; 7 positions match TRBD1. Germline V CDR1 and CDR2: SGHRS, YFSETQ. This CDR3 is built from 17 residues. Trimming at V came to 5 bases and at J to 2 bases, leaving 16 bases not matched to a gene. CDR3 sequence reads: CASRGQSGQSNAYEQYF. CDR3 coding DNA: TGCGCCAGCAGAGGCCAGTCGGGACAGTCGAACGCCTACGAGCAGTACTTC. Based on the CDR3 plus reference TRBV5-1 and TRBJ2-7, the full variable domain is KAGVTQTPRYLIKTRGQQVTLSCSPISGHRSVSWYQQTPGQGLQFLFEYFSETQRNKGNFPGRFSGRQFSNSRSEMNVSTLELGDSALYLCASRGQSGQSNAYEQYFGPGTRLTVT.

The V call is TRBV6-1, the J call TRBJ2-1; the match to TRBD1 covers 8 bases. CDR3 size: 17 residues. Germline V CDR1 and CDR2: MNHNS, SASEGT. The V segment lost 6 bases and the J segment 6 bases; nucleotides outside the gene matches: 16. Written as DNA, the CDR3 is TGTGCCAGCAGCAAACGATCGGACAGGGTGATCGGCAATGAGCAGTTCTTC. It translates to CASSKRSDRVIGNEQFF.

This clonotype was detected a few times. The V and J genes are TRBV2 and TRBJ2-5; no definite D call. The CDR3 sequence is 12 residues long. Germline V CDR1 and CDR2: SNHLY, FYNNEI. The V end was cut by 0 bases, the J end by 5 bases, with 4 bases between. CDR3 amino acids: CASSEAWETQYF. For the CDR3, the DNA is TGTGCCAGCAGTGAAGCGTGGGAGACCCAGTACTTC.

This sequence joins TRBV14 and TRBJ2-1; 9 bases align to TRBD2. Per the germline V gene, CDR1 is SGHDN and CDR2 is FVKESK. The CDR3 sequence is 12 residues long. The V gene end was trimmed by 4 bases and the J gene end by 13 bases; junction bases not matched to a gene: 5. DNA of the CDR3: TGTGCCAGCAGCCCCTTTAGCGGGAGACAGTTCTTC. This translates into CASSPFSGRQFF.

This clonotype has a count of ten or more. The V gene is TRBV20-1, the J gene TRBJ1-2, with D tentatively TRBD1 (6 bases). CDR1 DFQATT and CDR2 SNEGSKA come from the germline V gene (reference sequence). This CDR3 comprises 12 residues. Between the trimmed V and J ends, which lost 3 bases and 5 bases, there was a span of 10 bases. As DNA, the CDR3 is TGCAGTGCTAGTACAGGGCCTTATGGCTACACCTTC. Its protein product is CSASTGPYGYTF.

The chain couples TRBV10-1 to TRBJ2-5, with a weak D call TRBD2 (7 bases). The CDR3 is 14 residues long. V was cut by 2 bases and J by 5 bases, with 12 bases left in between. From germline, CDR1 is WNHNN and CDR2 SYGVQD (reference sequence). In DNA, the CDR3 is TGCGCCAGCAGTGAGGGGGGGGGCAAGGAGACCCAGTACTTC. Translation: CASSEGGGKETQYF.

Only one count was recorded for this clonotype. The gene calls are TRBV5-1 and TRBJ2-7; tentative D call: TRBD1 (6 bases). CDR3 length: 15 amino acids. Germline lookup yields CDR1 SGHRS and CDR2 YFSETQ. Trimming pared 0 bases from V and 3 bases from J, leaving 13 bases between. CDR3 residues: CASSLGPGQNYEQYF. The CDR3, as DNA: TGCGCCAGCAGCTTGGGCCCAGGACAGAACTACGAGCAGTACTTC.

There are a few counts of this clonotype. In DNA, the CDR3 is TGTGCCAGTAACCCCCGCGACAGGCCTAACTATGGCTACACCTTC. It encodes CASNPRDRPNYGYTF. This chain uses TRBV19 with TRBJ1-2; TRBD1 is a possible D gene (6 bases). Trimming stripped 7 bases from V and 0 bases from J, with 15 bases between. CDR3 length equals 15 residues. Per germline, CDR1 LNHDA and CDR2 SQIVND (reference sequence).

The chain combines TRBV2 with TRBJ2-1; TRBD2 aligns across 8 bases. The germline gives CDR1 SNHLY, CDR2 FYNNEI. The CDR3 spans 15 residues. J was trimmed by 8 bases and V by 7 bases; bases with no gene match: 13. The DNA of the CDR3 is TGTGCCAGCACCCTTGGGACTAGGGGGGGGGATGAGCAGTTCTTC. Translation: CASTLGTRGGDEQFF.